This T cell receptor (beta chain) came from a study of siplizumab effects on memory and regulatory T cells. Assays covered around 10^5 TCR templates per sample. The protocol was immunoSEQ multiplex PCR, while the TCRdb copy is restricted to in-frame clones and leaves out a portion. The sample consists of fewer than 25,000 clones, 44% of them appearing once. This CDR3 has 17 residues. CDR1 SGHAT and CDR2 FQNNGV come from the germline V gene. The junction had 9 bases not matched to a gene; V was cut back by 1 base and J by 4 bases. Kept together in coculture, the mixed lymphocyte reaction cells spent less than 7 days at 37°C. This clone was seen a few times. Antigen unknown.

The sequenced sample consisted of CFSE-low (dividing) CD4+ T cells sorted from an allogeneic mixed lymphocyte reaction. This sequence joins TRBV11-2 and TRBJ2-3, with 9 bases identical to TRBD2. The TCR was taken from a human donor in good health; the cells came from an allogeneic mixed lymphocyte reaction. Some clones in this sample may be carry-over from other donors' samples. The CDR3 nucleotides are TGTGCCAGCAGCTTAGGCCGACTAGCGGTTTTCCCAGATACGCAGTATTTT. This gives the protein CASSLGRLAVFPDTQYF.